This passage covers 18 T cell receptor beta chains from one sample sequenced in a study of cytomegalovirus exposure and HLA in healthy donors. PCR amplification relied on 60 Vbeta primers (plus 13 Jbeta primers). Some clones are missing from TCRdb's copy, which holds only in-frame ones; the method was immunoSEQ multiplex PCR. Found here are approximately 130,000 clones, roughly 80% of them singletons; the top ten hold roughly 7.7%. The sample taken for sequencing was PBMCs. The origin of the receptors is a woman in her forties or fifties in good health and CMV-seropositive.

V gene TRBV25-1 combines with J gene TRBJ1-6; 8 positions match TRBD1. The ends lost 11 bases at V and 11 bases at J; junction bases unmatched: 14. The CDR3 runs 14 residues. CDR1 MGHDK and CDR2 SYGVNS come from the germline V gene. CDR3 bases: TGTGCCGCAGAGGGGACAGGATGGGGGGCACCCCTCCACTTT. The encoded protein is CAAEGTGWGAPLHF. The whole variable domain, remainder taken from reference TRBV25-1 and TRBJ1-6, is EADIYQTPRYLVIGTGKKITLECSQTMGHDKMYWYQQDPGMELHLIHYSYGVNSTEKGDLSSESTVSRIRTEHFPLTLESARPSHTSQYLCAAEGTGWGAPLHFGNGTRLTVT.

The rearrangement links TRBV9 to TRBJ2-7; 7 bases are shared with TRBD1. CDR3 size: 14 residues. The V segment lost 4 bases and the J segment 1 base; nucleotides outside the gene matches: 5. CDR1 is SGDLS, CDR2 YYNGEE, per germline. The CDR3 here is CASSSTGASYEQYF. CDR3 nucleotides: TGTGCCAGCAGCTCCACAGGGGCATCCTACGAGCAGTACTTC.

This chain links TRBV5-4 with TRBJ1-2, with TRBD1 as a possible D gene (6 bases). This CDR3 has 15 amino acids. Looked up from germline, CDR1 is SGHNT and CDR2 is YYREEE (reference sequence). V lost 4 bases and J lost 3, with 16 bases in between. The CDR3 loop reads CASSTGTRGDYGYTF. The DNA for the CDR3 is TGTGCCAGCAGCACCGGGACAAGGGGAGACTATGGCTACACCTTC.

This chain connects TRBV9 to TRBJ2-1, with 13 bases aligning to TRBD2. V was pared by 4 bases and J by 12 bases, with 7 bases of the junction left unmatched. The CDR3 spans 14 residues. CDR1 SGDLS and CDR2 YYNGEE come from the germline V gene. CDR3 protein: CASSPGTSGIRQFF. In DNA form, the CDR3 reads TGTGCCAGCAGCCCGGGGACTAGCGGGATTCGGCAGTTCTTC.

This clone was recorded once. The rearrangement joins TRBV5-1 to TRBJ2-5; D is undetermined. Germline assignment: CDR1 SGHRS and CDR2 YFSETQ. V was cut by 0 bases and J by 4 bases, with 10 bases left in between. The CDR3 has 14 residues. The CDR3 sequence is CASSLESSRETQYF. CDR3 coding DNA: TGCGCCAGCAGCTTGGAGAGTTCACGAGAGACCCAGTACTTC.

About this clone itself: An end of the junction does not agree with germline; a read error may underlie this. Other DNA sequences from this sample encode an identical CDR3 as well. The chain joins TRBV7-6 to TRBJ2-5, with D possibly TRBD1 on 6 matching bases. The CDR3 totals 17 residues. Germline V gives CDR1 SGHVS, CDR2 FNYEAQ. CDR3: CASSFTLYRADQETQYF. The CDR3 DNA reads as TGCGCCAGCAGCTTCACCCTCTACAGGGCCGACCAAGAGACCCAGTACTTC.

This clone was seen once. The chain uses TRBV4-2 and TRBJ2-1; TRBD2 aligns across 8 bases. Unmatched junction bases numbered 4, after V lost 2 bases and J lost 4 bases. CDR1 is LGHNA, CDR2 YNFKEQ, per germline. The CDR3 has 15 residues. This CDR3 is CASSQPGGVYNEQFF. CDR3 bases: TGTGCCAGCAGCCAACCCGGGGGGGTATACAATGAGCAGTTCTTC.

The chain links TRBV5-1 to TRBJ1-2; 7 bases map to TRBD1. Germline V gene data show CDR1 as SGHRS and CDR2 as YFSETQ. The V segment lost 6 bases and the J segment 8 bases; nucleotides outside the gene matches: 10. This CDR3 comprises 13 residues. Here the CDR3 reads CASMLTGSSGYTF. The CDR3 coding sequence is TGCGCCAGCATGTTGACAGGGTCGAGCGGCTACACCTTC. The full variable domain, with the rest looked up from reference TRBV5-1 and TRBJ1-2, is KAGVTQTPRYLIKTRGQQVTLSCSPISGHRSVSWYQQTPGQGLQFLFEYFSETQRNKGNFPGRFSGRQFSNSRSEMNVSTLELGDSALYLCASMLTGSSGYTFGSGTRLTVV.

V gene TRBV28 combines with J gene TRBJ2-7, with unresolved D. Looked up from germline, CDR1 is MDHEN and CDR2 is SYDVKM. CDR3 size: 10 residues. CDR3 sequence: CATGGPEQYF. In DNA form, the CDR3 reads TGTGCTACCGGCGGTCCGGAGCAGTACTTC.

CDR3 in DNA: TGTGCCAGCAACCACCCCTCAGAGAACACTGAAGCTTTCTTT. Translation: CASNHPSENTEAFF. This chain uses TRBV11-2 with TRBJ1-1; D call uncertain. The germline CDR1 and CDR2 sequences are SGHAT and FQNNGV. The germline V and J ends were trimmed by 7 bases and 1 base, with 13 bases remaining between them. The CDR3 loop spans 14 amino acids.

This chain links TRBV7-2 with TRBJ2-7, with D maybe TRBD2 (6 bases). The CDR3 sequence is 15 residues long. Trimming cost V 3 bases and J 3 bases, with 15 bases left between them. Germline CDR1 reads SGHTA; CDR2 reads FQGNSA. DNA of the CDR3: TGTGCCAGCAGCTTGTCGCAGGGAGGAAACTACGAGCAGTACTTC. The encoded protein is CASSLSQGGNYEQYF.

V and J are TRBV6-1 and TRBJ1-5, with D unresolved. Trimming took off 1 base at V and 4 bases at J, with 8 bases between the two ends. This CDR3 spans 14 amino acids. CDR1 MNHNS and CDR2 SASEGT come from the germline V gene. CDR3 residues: CASSEGSENQPQHF. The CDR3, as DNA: TGTGCCAGCAGTGAAGGTTCCGAGAATCAGCCCCAGCATTTT.

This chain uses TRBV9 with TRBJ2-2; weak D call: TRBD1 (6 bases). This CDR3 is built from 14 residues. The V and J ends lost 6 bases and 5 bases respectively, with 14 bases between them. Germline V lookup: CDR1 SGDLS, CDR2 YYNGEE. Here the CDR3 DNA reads TGTGCCAGCAAGAAAGGACAGACGACCGGGGAGCTGTTTTTT. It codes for CASKKGQTTGELFF.

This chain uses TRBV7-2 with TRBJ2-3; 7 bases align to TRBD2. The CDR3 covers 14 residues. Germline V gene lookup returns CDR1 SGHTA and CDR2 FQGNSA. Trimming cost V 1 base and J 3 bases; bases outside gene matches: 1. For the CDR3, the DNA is TGTGCCAGCAGCTTAGGACTAGCAACAGATACGCAGTATTTT. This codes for CASSLGLATDTQYF.

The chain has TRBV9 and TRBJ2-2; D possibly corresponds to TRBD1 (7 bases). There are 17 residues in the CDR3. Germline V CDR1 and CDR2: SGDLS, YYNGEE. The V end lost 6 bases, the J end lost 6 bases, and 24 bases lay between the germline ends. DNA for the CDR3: TGTGCCAGCAACTCTGGCCCCCCCAGGGGGGCGTCCGGGGAGCTGTTTTTT. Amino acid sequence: CASNSGPPRGASGELFF.

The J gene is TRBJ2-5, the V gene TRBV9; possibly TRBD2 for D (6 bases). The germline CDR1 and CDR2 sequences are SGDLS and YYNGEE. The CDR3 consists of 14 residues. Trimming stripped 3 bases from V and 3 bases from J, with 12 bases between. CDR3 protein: CASSAFAGKETQYF. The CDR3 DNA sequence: TGTGCCAGCAGCGCGTTCGCGGGGAAAGAGACCCAGTACTTC.

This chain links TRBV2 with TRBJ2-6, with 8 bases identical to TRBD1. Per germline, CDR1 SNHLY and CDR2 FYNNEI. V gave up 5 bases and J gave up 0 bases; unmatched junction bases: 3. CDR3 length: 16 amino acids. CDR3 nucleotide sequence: TGTGCCAGCAGTCGGGACAGGAGCTCTGGGGCCAACGTCCTGACTTTC. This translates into CASSRDRSSGANVLTF.

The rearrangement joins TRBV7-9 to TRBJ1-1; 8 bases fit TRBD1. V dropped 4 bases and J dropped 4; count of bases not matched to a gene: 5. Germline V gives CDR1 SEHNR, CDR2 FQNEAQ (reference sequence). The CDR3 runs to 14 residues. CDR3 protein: CASSSITGGTEAFF. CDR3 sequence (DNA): TGTGCCAGCAGCTCGATCACAGGGGGCACTGAAGCTTTCTTT.